The rows below give T cell receptor beta chains drawn from one sample of a study of PD-1 blockade in classical Hodgkin lymphoma. TCRdb's copy holds only in-frame clones and misses some; the assay was immunoSEQ multiplex PCR. The top ten clones hold approximately 16% of a sample with under 60,000 clones, around 75% of them seen once. This specimen was peripheral blood mononuclear cells (PBMCs), taken before the second cycle of nivolumab. The receptors originated from a human donor with classical Hodgkin lymphoma. The CDR3 runs from the conserved cysteine through the conserved F or W. Fields, in order: V gene, clone size, J gene, D gene, CDR3 protein, CDR3 DNA. D genes are given only for firm matches. Clone size, where shown, is once, few, many, or a class for clones that have expanded.

V gene: TRBV28
clone size: few
J gene: TRBJ1-5
D gene: TRBD1
CDR3 protein: CASSTPQGARPQHF
CDR3 DNA: TGTGCCAGCAGTACGCCCCAGGGGGCAAGGCCCCAGCATTTT

V gene: TRBV5-1
clone size: -
J gene: TRBJ2-7
D gene: -
CDR3 protein: CASSAGASVPGEQYF
CDR3 DNA: TGCGCCAGCAGCGCAGGGGCTAGCGTCCCGGGCGAGCAGTACTTC

V gene: TRBV7-3
clone size: -
J gene: TRBJ2-1
D gene: -
CDR3 protein: CASSLRGEQFF
CDR3 DNA: TGTGCCAGCAGCTTAAGGGGCGAGCAGTTCTTC

V gene: TRBV18
clone size: -
J gene: TRBJ1-5
D gene: TRBD1
CDR3 protein: CASSPGRGVQPQHF
CDR3 DNA: TGTGCCAGCTCACCGGGCAGGGGGGTTCAGCCCCAGCATTTT

V gene: TRBV19
clone size: -
J gene: TRBJ1-1
D gene: -
CDR3 protein: CASSMGRSNTEAFF
CDR3 DNA: TGTGCCAGTAGTATGGGACGGTCGAACACTGAAGCTTTCTTT

V gene: TRBV27
clone size: -
J gene: TRBJ1-2
D gene: -
CDR3 protein: CASSFSEDFYGYTF
CDR3 DNA: TGTGCCAGCAGTTTCTCGGAGGATTTCTATGGCTACACCTTC

V gene: TRBV14
clone size: -
J gene: TRBJ2-7
D gene: TRBD2
CDR3 protein: CASSLLAGGSYEQYF
CDR3 DNA: TGTGCCAGCAGCCTACTAGCGGGAGGGAGCTACGAGCAGTACTTC

V gene: TRBV28
clone size: -
J gene: TRBJ1-2
D gene: -
CDR3 protein: CASSLSAGRTLYGYTF
CDR3 DNA: TGTGCCAGCAGTTTATCGGCAGGTCGGACCCTTTATGGCTACACCTTC

V gene: TRBV11-2
clone size: -
J gene: TRBJ2-7
D gene: TRBD2
CDR3 protein: CASSLLAGDYEQYF
CDR3 DNA: TGTGCCAGCAGCTTACTAGCGGGAGACTACGAGCAGTACTTC

V gene: TRBV21-1
clone size: -
J gene: TRBJ2-2
D gene: -
CDR3 protein: CASPMGTGKGCRPGELFF
CDR3 DNA: TGTGCCAGCCCCATGGGGACAGGGAAGGGTTGTAGGCCCGGGGAGCTGTTTTTT

V gene: TRBV2
clone size: -
J gene: TRBJ2-1
D gene: -
CDR3 protein: CASRAGVLAYNEQFF
CDR3 DNA: TGTGCCAGCAGGGCCGGAGTGTTGGCCTACAATGAGCAGTTCTTC

V gene: TRBV9
clone size: -
J gene: TRBJ1-1
D gene: -
CDR3 protein: CASSVAVRDTEAFF
CDR3 DNA: TGTGCCAGCAGCGTAGCTGTCAGGGACACTGAAGCTTTCTTT

V gene: TRBV9
clone size: -
J gene: TRBJ1-1
D gene: -
CDR3 protein: CASSVTGNTEAFF
CDR3 DNA: TGTGCCAGCAGCGTGACAGGGAACACTGAAGCTTTCTTT

V gene: TRBV4-1
clone size: -
J gene: TRBJ1-1
D gene: -
CDR3 protein: CASSQRGRDEAFF
CDR3 DNA: TGCGCCAGCAGCCAACGGGGGCGGGATGAAGCTTTCTTT

V gene: TRBV7-9
clone size: -
J gene: TRBJ2-5
D gene: -
CDR3 protein: CASSPRTGKETQYF
CDR3 DNA: TGTGCCAGCAGCCCCAGAACAGGGAAAGAGACCCAGTACTTC

V gene: TRBV7-9
clone size: -
J gene: TRBJ2-1
D gene: -
CDR3 protein: CASDSLSGGAYNEQFF
CDR3 DNA: TGTGCCAGCGATTCCCTTAGCGGCGGGGCCTACAATGAGCAGTTCTTC

V gene: TRBV6-6
clone size: -
J gene: TRBJ1-5
D gene: -
CDR3 protein: CASSLSLNQPQHF
CDR3 DNA: TGTGCCAGCAGTTTGTCCCTAAATCAGCCCCAGCATTTT

V gene: TRBV5-4
clone size: once
J gene: TRBJ2-7
D gene: -
CDR3 protein: CASRLDGTVPYEQYF
CDR3 DNA: TGTGCCAGCAGACTTGACGGGACCGTCCCTTACGAGCAGTACTTC

V gene: TRBV6-1
clone size: few
J gene: TRBJ2-3
D gene: -
CDR3 protein: CASSEEAGRTDTQYF
CDR3 DNA: TGTGCCAGCAGTGAGGAAGCGGGCCGCACAGATACGCAGTATTTT

V gene: TRBV6-6
clone size: -
J gene: TRBJ1-5
D gene: -
CDR3 protein: CASSPGQISNQPQHF
CDR3 DNA: TGTGCCAGCAGCCCCGGACAGATTAGCAATCAGCCCCAGCATTTT

V gene: TRBV27
clone size: -
J gene: TRBJ2-7
D gene: -
CDR3 protein: CASSLGSAEYF
CDR3 DNA: TGTGCCAGCAGTTTAGGATCGGCTGAGTACTTC

V gene: TRBV28
clone size: few
J gene: TRBJ2-3
D gene: -
CDR3 protein: CASSFLSGTDTQYF
CDR3 DNA: TGTGCCAGCAGTTTTTTATCAGGCACAGATACGCAGTATTTT

V gene: TRBV5-1
clone size: -
J gene: TRBJ1-2
D gene: -
CDR3 protein: CASSSQPGPSNYGYTF
CDR3 DNA: TGCGCCAGCAGCTCACAACCGGGGCCCTCCAACTATGGCTACACCTTC